Following are 12 T cell receptor beta chains from one sample sequenced in a study of OX40 agonist ivuxolimab in advanced cancers. Here immunoSEQ multiplex PCR was the method, and the copy in TCRdb shows in-frame clones only, minus some. The sample shows tens of thousands of clones, around 88% of them seen only once. The specimen comprised CD4+ or CD8+ T cells sorted from blood, sampled in a trial of the OX40 agonist ivuxolimab. All receptors come from an adult with an advanced solid tumor such as melanoma, head and neck, liver or kidney cancer.

This chain connects TRBV28 to TRBJ1-2, with TRBD1 matching 9 bases. The ends lost 6 bases at V and 3 bases at J; junction bases unmatched: 8. CDR3 length: 15 residues. Per the germline V gene, CDR1 is MDHEN and CDR2 is SYDVKM. CDR3 nucleotides: TGTGCCAGCAGCCGCGGACAGGGGATGGACTATGGCTACACCTTC. This encodes CASSRGQGMDYGYTF.

The gene calls are TRBV7-8 and TRBJ2-3; TRBD2 is a possible D gene (7 bases). The CDR3 has 16 amino acids. From germline, CDR1 is SGHVS and CDR2 FQNEAQ. The V gene lost 5 bases and the J gene lost 3 bases, with 18 bases spanning the gap. CDR3 coding DNA: TGTGCCAGCAGCCCTAGGGGGGGCTCGTCGACAGATACGCAGTATTTT. The encoded protein is CASSPRGGSSTDTQYF.

The chain is built from TRBV6-5 and TRBJ2-7, with D possibly TRBD1 on 5 matching bases. Trimming left V 6 bases short and J 4 bases short, with 13 bases between. CDR1 and CDR2 from the germline V gene are MNHEY and SVGAGI. CDR3 length: 13 residues. In DNA, the CDR3 is TGTGCCAGCAGACCTCAACAGGCATACGAGCAGTACTTC. It encodes CASRPQQAYEQYF.

This sequence joins TRBV27 and TRBJ1-1; TRBD1 agrees at 8 bases. V shed 6 bases and J 5 bases; nucleotides not matched to a gene: 5. The germline V gene has CDR1 MNHEY and CDR2 SMNVEV (reference sequence). This CDR3 has 13 amino acids. The CDR3 DNA reads as TGTGCCAGCAGAAGGACAGGGCAGACTGAAGCTTTCTTT. Residues: CASRRTGQTEAFF.

This clone was found once. The chain recombines TRBV15 with TRBJ2-4; D gene unclear. Germline assignment: CDR1 LNHNV and CDR2 YYDKDF (reference sequence). CDR3 size: 13 residues. V dropped 5 bases and J dropped 0 bases, with 5 bases sitting between them. CDR3 nucleotides: TGTGCCACCAGCCCTTTAGCCAAAAACATTCAGTACTTC. As protein: CATSPLAKNIQYF.

This chain joins TRBV5-1 and TRBJ2-7; 9 bases match TRBD1. The J segment lost 3 bases and the V segment lost 4 bases, leaving 11 bases of the junction unmatched. Germline V CDR1 and CDR2: SGHRS, YFSETQ. The CDR3 length is 16 residues. CDR3 in amino acids: CASSPSPGTGFYEQYF. The CDR3, as DNA: TGCGCCAGCAGCCCGTCACCCGGGACAGGGTTCTACGAGCAGTACTTC.

The J gene is TRBJ2-5, the V gene TRBV2; 9 bases match TRBD2. Unmatched junction bases numbered 3, after V lost 6 bases and J lost 4 bases. Germline-derived CDR1 and CDR2 are SNHLY and FYNNEI. This CDR3 has 13 residues. CDR3 sequence (DNA): TGTGCCAGCAGGATTAGCGGGGGAGAGACCCAGTACTTC. It encodes CASRISGGETQYF.

V and J are TRBV19 and TRBJ1-5, with D possibly matching TRBD1 (6 bases). The CDR3 runs 15 residues. Trimming pared 3 bases from V and 3 bases from J, leaving 12 bases between. From germline, CDR1 is LNHDA and CDR2 SQIVND (reference sequence). The CDR3: CASSIDRPFNQPQHF. For the CDR3, the DNA is TGTGCCAGTAGTATCGACAGGCCCTTCAATCAGCCCCAGCATTTT. The variable domain in full, with the rest retrieved from reference TRBV19 and TRBJ1-5, is DGGITQSPKYLFRKEGQNVTLSCEQNLNHDAMYWYRQDPGQGLRLIYYSQIVNDFQKGDIAEGYSVSREKKESFPLTVTSAQKNPTAFYLCASSIDRPFNQPQHFGDGTRLSIL.

V and J are TRBV6-4 and TRBJ2-5, with 10 bases lining up with TRBD1. Germline lookup yields CDR1 MRHNA and CDR2 SNTAGT. V was clipped by 0 bases and J by 7 bases; unmatched bases: 2. This CDR3 is built from 14 residues. CDR3 in amino acids: CASSDSRQGATQYF. In DNA, the CDR3 is TGTGCCAGCAGTGACTCCCGACAGGGGGCGACCCAGTACTTC.

The chain couples TRBV29-1 to TRBJ2-3, with 7 positions matching TRBD1. Germline CDR1 and CDR2: SQVTM and ANQGSEA. V lost 5 bases, J lost 5 bases, and 7 bases stayed unmatched. The CDR3 consists of 13 residues. Here the CDR3 DNA reads TGCAGCGTTTCAGGGGGTATTTTAGATACGCAGTATTTT. As protein: CSVSGGILDTQYF.

In this sample, this clone turned up a few times. The J gene is TRBJ1-2, the V gene TRBV28; D unclear. This CDR3 contains 13 residues. The V end lost 5 bases, the J end lost 7 bases, and 14 bases lay between the germline ends. Germline V lookup: CDR1 MDHEN, CDR2 SYDVKM. The CDR3 DNA sequence: TGTGCCAGCAGTCCGGAGCTGGAGGGTGGCTACACCTTC. Its protein is CASSPELEGGYTF.

This clone occurred once. The V gene is TRBV2, the J gene TRBJ1-1, with no clear D. Germline V CDR1 and CDR2: SNHLY, FYNNEI. The CDR3 has 15 residues. Trimming pared 7 bases from V and 0 bases from J, leaving 15 bases between. The CDR3 nucleotides read TGTGCCAGCACCCCAGGCACCCAATTGAACACTGAAGCTTTCTTT. Residues: CASTPGTQLNTEAFF.